This T cell receptor (beta chain) was recovered during a study of CD4 T cells in relation to SARS-CoV-2 and coronaviruses. Trimming left V 4 bases short and J 2 bases short, with 10 bases between. The CDR3 runs to 14 residues. Germline lookup yields CDR1 SGHTA and CDR2 FQGTGA. The unexposed donors gave CD4+ T cells in about 2011-2019, prior to COVID-19. After approximately ten days of culture, CD4+ T cells were isolated. With respect to this clone: Its target is not known.

Data came from immunoSEQ multiplex PCR; TCRdb stores just in-frame clones and leaves some out. This sample carries 24,000 or so clones, roughly 82% of them seen once, and the ten largest clones take about 14%. The clonotype originates from a human donor in good health. The rearrangement uses TRBV7-3 and TRBJ2-3; D not certain. Sequenced sample: CD4+ T cells from PBMCs, cultured in vitro. The CDR3 nucleotides are TGTGCCAGCAGCTCCGCTATACACACAGATACGCAGTATTTT. Translated, it gives CASSSAIHTDTQYF.